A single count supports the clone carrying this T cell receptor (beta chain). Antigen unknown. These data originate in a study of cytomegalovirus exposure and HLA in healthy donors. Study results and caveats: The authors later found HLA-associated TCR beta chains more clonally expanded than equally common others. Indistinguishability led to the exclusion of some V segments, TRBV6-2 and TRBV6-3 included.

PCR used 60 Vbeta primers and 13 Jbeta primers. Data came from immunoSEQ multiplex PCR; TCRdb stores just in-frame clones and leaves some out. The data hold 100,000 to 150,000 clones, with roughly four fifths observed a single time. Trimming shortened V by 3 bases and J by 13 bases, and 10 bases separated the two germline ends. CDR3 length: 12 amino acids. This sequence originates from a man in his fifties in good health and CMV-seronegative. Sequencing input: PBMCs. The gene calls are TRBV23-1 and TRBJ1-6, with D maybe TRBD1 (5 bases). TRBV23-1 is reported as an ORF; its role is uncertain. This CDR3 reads CASSQTGLPLHF. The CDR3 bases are TGCGCCAGCAGTCAGACGGGACTCCCCCTCCACTTT.